Below are 18 T cell receptor beta chains sequenced from a single sample in a study of T cells of healthy individuals. Each CDR3 protein gets one entry after TCRdb re-called the 5' RACE reads with MiXCR. The sample contains 40,000 to 65,000 distinct CDR3 sequences, roughly 15% of which appear only once. These receptors originate from a human donor in good health.

CDR3 protein: CASSPSQTQYF. The DNA of the CDR3 is TGTGCCAGCAGTCCCTCGCAGACCCAGTACTTC. The chain employs TRBV28 and TRBJ2-5; D is unresolved. CDR1 and CDR2 (germline): MDHEN, SYDVKM. Trimming took 5 bases from V and 6 from J, leaving 7 bases between them. The CDR3 spans 11 residues.

By share, this clonotype ranks as medium-sized. The chain carries TRBV6-1 and TRBJ1-5; D is ambiguous. This CDR3 has 15 residues. Germline-derived CDR1 and CDR2 are MNHNS and SASEGT. V dropped 6 bases and J dropped 0 bases, with 12 bases sitting between them. CDR3 loop: CASSLPANSNQPQHF. CDR3 nucleotide sequence: TGTGCCAGCAGCCTCCCAGCGAATAGCAATCAGCCCCAGCATTTT.

This clonotype was observed a handful of times. V gene TRBV10-2 combines with J gene TRBJ2-5; 10 bases match TRBD1. The junction had 15 bases not matched to a gene; V was cut back by 11 bases and J by 6 bases. The CDR3 spans 15 residues. The germline V gene has CDR1 WSHSY and CDR2 SAAADI. The CDR3 sequence: CASLPGTGVVKTQYF. The CDR3 DNA is TGCGCCTCCCTGCCGGGGACAGGGGTAGTCAAGACCCAGTACTTC.

This clonotype was counted only a few times. The chain employs TRBV12-3 or TRBV12-4 and TRBJ1-4; D gene unclear. V was clipped by 6 bases and J by 8 bases, with 16 bases between them. The CDR3 is 14 amino acids. CDR3 DNA sequence: TGTGCCAGCAGGGATGACGGTCCTGGAGAAAAACTGTTTTTT. Protein: CASRDDGPGEKLFF.

This clonotype was seen ten or more times. The chain couples TRBV12-3 or TRBV12-4 to TRBJ2-1; 7 nucleotides agree with TRBD1. The length of the CDR3 is 14 residues. Trimming cost V 3 bases and J 7 bases; bases outside gene matches: 6. This CDR3 reads CASSLTGSRNEQFF. The DNA for the CDR3 is TGTGCCAGCAGTTTGACAGGGTCTCGGAATGAGCAGTTCTTC.

Many counts were recorded for this clonotype. This rearrangement joins TRBV20-1 to TRBJ2-7; the D gene is possibly TRBD2 (7 bases). This CDR3 has 14 residues. Deletions cut 5 bases from V and 5 bases from J, with 19 bases between. The germline V gene encodes CDR1 DFQATT and CDR2 SNEGSKA (reference sequence). CDR3 sequence reads: CSAPAWEGDNEQYF. Here the CDR3 DNA reads TGCAGTGCTCCGGCTTGGGAGGGGGATAACGAGCAGTACTTC.

The J gene is TRBJ1-2, the V gene TRBV12-3 or TRBV12-4; 9 bases map to TRBD1. CDR3 size: 16 residues. V lost 4 bases and J lost 5; bases outside the gene matches: 11. CDR3 residues: CASSSPGQGSSYGYTF. CDR3 coding DNA: TGTGCCAGCAGTTCCCCGGGACAGGGTTCCTCATATGGCTACACCTTC.

The chain links TRBV7-2 to TRBJ2-5; D is perhaps TRBD2 (6 bases). This CDR3 region has 16 residues. Deletions cut 5 bases from V and 6 bases from J, with 22 bases between. In germline, CDR1 is SGHTA, CDR2 FQGNSA. The CDR3 region is CASSQDLMRGRQTQYF. In DNA form, the CDR3 reads TGTGCCAGCAGCCAAGATCTTATGCGGGGTCGACAGACCCAGTACTTC.

In its sample, this clonotype was seen once. The chain combines TRBV6-1 with TRBJ1-3; D unresolved. Trimming cost V 5 bases and J 0 bases, with 8 bases left between them. This CDR3 spans 14 amino acids. CDR1 and CDR2 (germline): MNHNS, SASEGT. The CDR3 nucleotides are TGTGCCAGCAGTCAATACAGCTCTGGAAACACCATATATTTT. It codes for CASSQYSSGNTIYF.

The sample holds a few counts of this clonotype. This chain joins TRBV6-2 or TRBV6-3 and TRBJ1-2; the match to TRBD1 covers 10 bases. The germline V gene has CDR1 MNHEY and CDR2 SVGEGT. The J segment lost 3 bases and the V segment lost 11 bases, leaving 6 bases of the junction unmatched. The CDR3 sequence is 13 residues long. CDR3 protein: CAGDRGPYYGYTF. CDR3 nucleotides: TGTGCCGGTGACAGGGGGCCATACTATGGCTACACCTTC.

The chain is built from TRBV5-1 and TRBJ2-2, with 12 bases aligning to TRBD2. The trim removed 0 bases at V and 0 bases at J, leaving 0 bases unmatched. The CDR3 sequence is 17 residues long. Germline CDR1 SGHRS, CDR2 YFSETQ. CDR3 DNA: TGCGCCAGCAGCTTGGGACTAGCGGGGGCGAACACCGGGGAGCTGTTTTTT. This codes for CASSLGLAGANTGELFF.

The chain has TRBV27 and TRBJ2-7; D unresolved. V lost 3 bases and J 3 bases, leaving 15 bases between the germline ends. Germline CDR1 reads MNHEY; CDR2 reads SMNVEV (reference sequence). The CDR3 length is 15 residues. Here the CDR3 reads CASSFRAEPNYEQYF. CDR3 DNA: TGTGCCAGCAGTTTTAGGGCAGAACCAAACTACGAGCAGTACTTC.

Many counts were recorded for this clonotype. The V and J genes are TRBV28 and TRBJ1-2; TRBD1 matches at 11 bases. J was trimmed by 4 bases and V by 6 bases; bases with no gene match: 10. This CDR3 is built from 16 residues. Germline V gene data show CDR1 as MDHEN and CDR2 as SYDVKM. This CDR3 reads CASRRTGQGEGYGYTF. CDR3 in DNA: TGTGCCAGCAGGAGAACGGGACAGGGGGAAGGCTATGGCTACACCTTC.

Many counts were recorded for this clonotype. The chain joins TRBV7-2 to TRBJ2-3; TRBD2 agrees at 7 bases. Germline values: CDR1 SGHTA, CDR2 FQGNSA. This CDR3 has 16 residues. Germline trimming cut 5 bases from V and 2 bases from J; bases unmatched to any gene: 10. The CDR3 spells CASSPPGGGFTDTQYF. DNA of the CDR3: TGTGCCAGCAGCCCCCCTGGCGGGGGATTCACAGATACGCAGTATTTT.

This clonotype was seen many times. The DNA for the CDR3 is TGTGCCAGCAGAAGATTGGGACTCCTGCGGGGTAATGAGCAGTTCTTC. Protein product: CASRRLGLLRGNEQFF. The rearrangement links TRBV12-3 or TRBV12-4 to TRBJ2-1; the D gene is possibly TRBD2 (6 bases). Trimming took 6 bases from V and 7 from J, leaving 22 bases between them. This CDR3 is 16 amino acids long.

This clonotype was picked up many times. This chain joins TRBV10-3 and TRBJ2-2, with D possibly TRBD1 on 5 matching bases. Germline-derived CDR1 and CDR2 are ENHRY and SYGVKD. V was shortened by 11 bases and J by 1 base, with 14 bases between the two germline ends. This CDR3 contains 14 residues. For the CDR3, the DNA is TGTGCCTCCATCGGAACAGGGAACACCGGGGAGCTGTTTTTT. Protein sequence: CASIGTGNTGELFF.

This rearrangement joins TRBV20-1 to TRBJ2-7; TRBD1 agrees at 9 bases. Germline CDR1 is DFQATT and CDR2 is SNEGSKA (reference sequence). V lost 4 bases and J lost 5; bases outside the gene matches: 6. This CDR3 is 13 amino acids long. The CDR3 protein is CSANRGQGDEQYF. The CDR3 coding sequence is TGCAGTGCTAACAGGGGGCAAGGGGACGAGCAGTACTTC.

This clonotype was seen at least ten times. The chain has TRBV10-1 and TRBJ1-1; D gene unclear. Germline V gene lookup returns CDR1 WNHNN and CDR2 SYGVQD (reference sequence). V lost 6 bases, J lost 1 base, and 6 bases lay in between. The CDR3 contains 12 residues. CDR3 protein: CASSSGNTEAFF. In nucleotides, the CDR3 is TGCGCCAGCAGCTCCGGGAACACTGAAGCTTTCTTT.